The TCR beta chain described here comes from a study of blood T cell repertoires in COVID-19. For the study at large: Material from acute and convalescent COVID-19 was sourced from the United States, Italy and Spain. PBMCs, B-cell-depleted T cells, or T cells provided the cDNA or gDNA that made up the material.

The germline CDR1 and CDR2 sequences are SNHLY and FYNNEI. V was clipped by 5 bases and J by 8 bases, with 18 bases between them. This CDR3 is 14 amino acids long. In the authors' methods: Researchers report that nucleated cell counts were estimated from reference gene primer amplification. Sequencing was performed with immunoSEQ multiplex PCR; in TCRdb, only in-frame clones are kept and a portion is missing. That table furnishes V, J and clone size, whereas the DNA furnished D and trimming. This table holds 43,000 or so clones, roughly 87% found once. The J gene is TRBJ1-2, the V gene TRBV2; D is perhaps TRBD1 (5 bases). Input material: peripheral blood. The clonotype comes from a man in his sixties with active COVID-19. The CDR3 region is CASSRRGGGEGYTF. Written as DNA, the CDR3 is TGTGCCAGCAGTCGCCGCGGGGGGGGAGAGGGCTACACCTTC.